These 9 T cell receptor beta chains share one sample of origin, sequenced in a study of graft-versus-host responses after intestinal transplantation. Using immunoSEQ multiplex PCR, the repertoire was profiled, and TCRdb retains in-frame clones only, with some absent. This sample carries around 110,000 clones, about nine tenths of them seen once, and the ten largest clones take more than 0.15%. These receptors have no known antigen. The source material was unstimulated CD4+ T cells sorted from spleen or lymph node cells, sampled before intestinal transplant. These TCRs come from a human donor who received an intestinal transplant.

The chain is built from TRBV2 and TRBJ2-3; D perhaps matches TRBD2 (5 bases). Germline assignment: CDR1 SNHLY and CDR2 FYNNEI. CDR3 length: 14 amino acids. V lost 8 bases to trimming and J lost 0 bases, with 12 bases between them. CDR3 coding DNA: TGTGCCAGCGGGGTGGGAGCTAGCACAGATACGCAGTATTTT. Translating it yields CASGVGASTDTQYF.

This clone showed up just once. The V and J genes are TRBV19 and TRBJ1-4, with 8 nucleotides matching TRBD1. V shed 4 bases and J 2 bases; nucleotides not matched to a gene: 9. Germline V CDR1 and CDR2: LNHDA, SQIVND (reference sequence). CDR3 length: 17 amino acids. CDR3 sequence reads: CASSKGYRGTTNEKLFF. Here the CDR3 DNA reads TGTGCCAGTAGTAAGGGGTACAGGGGGACGACTAATGAAAAACTGTTTTTT.

The rearrangement links TRBV9 to TRBJ2-5, with TRBD2 as a possible D gene (6 bases). Germline lookup yields CDR1 SGDLS and CDR2 YYNGEE. The CDR3 loop spans 15 amino acids. The V and J ends lost 0 bases and 2 bases respectively, with 11 bases between them. CDR3 in amino acids: CASSVAGGRQETQYF. The DNA for the CDR3 is TGTGCCAGCAGCGTAGCTGGGGGGAGACAAGAGACCCAGTACTTC. The entire variable domain, with the rest obtained from reference TRBV9 and TRBJ2-5, is as follows: DSGVTQTPKHLITATGQRVTLRCSPRSGDLSVYWYQQSLDQGLQFLIQYYNGEERAKGNILERFSAQQFPDLHSELNLSSLELGDSALYFCASSVAGGRQETQYFGPGTRLLVL.

The rearrangement links TRBV19 to TRBJ1-2; 9 bases agree with TRBD1. Trimming removed 4 bases from V and 0 bases from J; junction bases left unmatched: 3. Germline-derived CDR1 and CDR2 are LNHDA and SQIVND (reference sequence). This CDR3 is 15 amino acids long. The chain's CDR3 is CASSTGTGTNYGYTF. The DNA for the CDR3 is TGTGCCAGTAGTACCGGGACAGGGACTAACTATGGCTACACCTTC.

V is TRBV4-3 and J is TRBJ1-1, with D maybe TRBD1 (6 bases). From germline, CDR1 is LGHNA and CDR2 YSLEER. This CDR3 comprises 15 residues. Trimming shortened V by 1 base and J by 1 base, and 10 bases separated the two germline ends. The CDR3 DNA reads TGCGCCAGCAGCCAAGCCAGGGGTGGGAACACTGAAGCTTTCTTT. It yields the protein CASSQARGGNTEAFF.

This chain uses TRBV28 with TRBJ2-7; 8 nucleotides line up with TRBD1. This CDR3 spans 15 amino acids. V lost 6 bases to trimming and J lost 4 bases; unmatched junction nucleotides: 11. Looked up from germline, CDR1 is MDHEN and CDR2 is SYDVKM. The CDR3: CASSPRTGSFYEQYF. DNA for the CDR3: TGTGCCAGCAGCCCTAGGACAGGGTCATTTTACGAGCAGTACTTC.

The chain's CDR3 is CASSPSVSHTDTQYF. The CDR3 DNA is TGCGCCAGCAGCCCGAGCGTCTCTCACACAGATACGCAGTATTTT. The chain has TRBV5-1 and TRBJ2-3; D unresolved. The germline V gene encodes CDR1 SGHRS and CDR2 YFSETQ. The CDR3 loop spans 15 amino acids. Trimming cost V 4 bases and J 2 bases, with 14 bases left between them.

This chain links TRBV28 with TRBJ1-3; D remains ambiguous. Germline V gives CDR1 MDHEN, CDR2 SYDVKM. The CDR3 runs to 11 residues. The V and J ends lost 10 bases and 0 bases respectively, with 4 bases between them. In nucleotides, the CDR3 is TGTGCCACTACCTCTGGAAACACCATATATTTT. This gives the protein CATTSGNTIYF.

This sequence joins TRBV4-1 and TRBJ2-1; 7 bases are a match to TRBD2. Germline CDR1 MGHRA, CDR2 YSYEKL. CDR3 length: 16 amino acids. J gave up 7 bases and V 0 bases, and 9 bases lay outside the gene matches. CDR3 nucleotide sequence: TGCGCCAGCAGCCAAGAGGAGGGCGGGAGAAGGAATGAGCAGTTCTTC. This codes for CASSQEEGGRRNEQFF.